This T cell receptor (beta chain) was sequenced in a study of cytomegalovirus exposure and HLA in healthy donors (dated by TCRdb to between 2016 and 2019). Broadly, across the study: According to a later analysis, the 120 or so validation repertoires were produced on the same platform as the 600 to 850 repertoires of the first cohort. To predict cytomegalovirus infection status, the study brought together high-throughput TCR immunosequencing, statistical association of individual TCRs with disease status, and machine learning. The study was designed to test whether signatures of past pathogen exposure could be identified by cataloging public T cell receptors. A separate validation cohort of over a hundred different subjects was used in addition to the approximately 700-subject first cohort.

The donors belonged to the validation cohort of roughly 120 subjects, which was separate from the approximately 700-subject first cohort. For CDR1 and CDR2, the germline V gene lists MDHEN and SYDVKM. V and J are truncated by 3 bases and 9 bases respectively, leaving an intervening sequence of 3 bases. The cysteine opens and the phenylalanine closes a CDR3 of 10 amino acids. The only DNA kept is the CDR3, 30 bases in frame from the first base. What the work shows at the level of the full study, not this receptor alone: The authors suggested that the approach could potentially be generalized to other disease states and immunological phenotypes. A later analysis lacked HLA typing for the validation cohort, so it scored co-occurrence in that cohort across all 120 repertoires. While some public TCRs were present in many individuals, most TCR sequences turned up only very rarely across donors. The classifier was reported to diagnose cytomegalovirus status with high specificity and sensitivity in both the original cohort and the validation cohort. A total of roughly 160 TCR beta chains were listed by the study as associated with cytomegalovirus. A few of the identified cytomegalovirus-associated TCR beta chains were confirmed in vitro to be specific for cytomegalovirus antigens. Of the cluster scores, roughly 95% were above 0 in a later analysis, which found that TCRs clustered in the first cohort also tended to co-occur in the 90 to 150 validation repertoires.

Concerning this clone itself: This clone's antigen is unknown. Qualities for individual bases were not recorded, and no much larger clone is one base off.

To prepare the library, the immunoSEQ multiplex PCR assay was applied. The study's processing was this. A statistical classification framework was built for diagnosing cytomegalovirus status from the catalog of TCR beta chain sequences. TCRdb re-hosts the immuneACCESS table, in-frame sequences only. Its copies lack some clones; in the studies checked, an unresolved V gene accounts for under half of them, and the cause for the rest is not known. V and J calls and clone size are given by that table; D and trimming were obtained from the DNA. Within this sample are approximately 120,000 clones, with almost 90% of them counted one time only. The ten largest clones represent 2% to 2.5% of the sample.

The sample consisted of PBMCs. The receptor comes from a woman aged 18-29 years in good health and CMV-seronegative. The V and J segments used are TRBV28 and TRBJ2-1; the D gene is not confidently resolved. Here is the DNA: TGTGCCAGCAGTTTGCGTGAGCAGTTCTTC. This translates into CASSLREQFF.